This T cell receptor beta chain is drawn from a study of OX40 agonist ivuxolimab in advanced cancers. Study-level information: The patients' treatment was ivuxolimab, an agonistic anti-OX40 (CD134) antibody. Of mixed ages from about 23 to 85 and averaging about 56 years, the group was over 80% male. Patients received ivuxolimab, an intravenous treatment, every 2 weeks at 0.01 to 10 mg/kg.

With 5 bases removed from V and 5 bases from J, the gap between germline ends came to 13 bases. This CDR3 spans 13 amino acids. Germline CDR1 and CDR2: SGHTA and FQGNSA. Profiled with immunoSEQ multiplex PCR; TCRdb holds only in-frame clones, not every one. This table holds tens of thousands of clones, 80% to 90% found once. Collection of blood occurred at baseline, at cycle 4 day 1, and at cycle 7 day 1. The V call is TRBV7-2, the J call TRBJ2-7, with D tentatively TRBD2 (5 bases). This material consisted of CD4+ or CD8+ T cells sorted from blood, taken in a trial of the OX40 agonist ivuxolimab. This TCR came from an adult with an advanced solid tumor such as melanoma, head and neck, liver or kidney cancer. CDR3 DNA sequence: TGTGCCAGCAGCAAACCTACTAGAGACGAGCAGTACTTC. This encodes CASSKPTRDEQYF.